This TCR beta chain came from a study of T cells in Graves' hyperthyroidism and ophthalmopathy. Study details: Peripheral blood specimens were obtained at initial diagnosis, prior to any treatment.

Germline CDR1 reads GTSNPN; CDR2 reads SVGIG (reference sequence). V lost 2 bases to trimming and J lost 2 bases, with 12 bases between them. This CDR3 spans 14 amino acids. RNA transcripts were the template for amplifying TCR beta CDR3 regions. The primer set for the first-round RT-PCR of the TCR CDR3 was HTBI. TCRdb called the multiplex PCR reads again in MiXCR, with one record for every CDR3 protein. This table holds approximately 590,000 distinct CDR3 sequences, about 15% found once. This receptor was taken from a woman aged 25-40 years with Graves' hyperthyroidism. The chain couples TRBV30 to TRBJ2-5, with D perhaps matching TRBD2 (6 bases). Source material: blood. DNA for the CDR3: TGTGCCTGGAGTCCTGGGACTCAACAAGAGACCCAGTACTTC. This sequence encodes CAWSPGTQQETQYF.